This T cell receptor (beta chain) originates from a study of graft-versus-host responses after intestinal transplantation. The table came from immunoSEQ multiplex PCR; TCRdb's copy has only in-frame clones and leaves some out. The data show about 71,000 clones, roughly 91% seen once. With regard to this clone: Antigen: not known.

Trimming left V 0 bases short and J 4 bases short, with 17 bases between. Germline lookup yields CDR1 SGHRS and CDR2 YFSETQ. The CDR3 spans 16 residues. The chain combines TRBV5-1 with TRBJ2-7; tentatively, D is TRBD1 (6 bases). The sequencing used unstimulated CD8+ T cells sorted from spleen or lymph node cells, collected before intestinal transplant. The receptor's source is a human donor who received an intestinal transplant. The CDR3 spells CASSLGWTDQVYEQYF. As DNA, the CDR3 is TGCGCCAGCAGCTTGGGGTGGACAGATCAGGTGTACGAGCAGTACTTC.